Shown below are 30 T cell receptor beta chains from a single sample sequenced in a study of cytomegalovirus exposure and HLA in healthy donors. The PCR made use of 60 Vbeta and 13 Jbeta primers. Clones were sequenced by immunoSEQ multiplex PCR, and TCRdb holds only the in-frame ones, with some missing. The ten top clones account for about 2.2%, within a sample of 100,000 to 150,000 clones. Specimen: PBMCs. The receptors were sampled from a man in his forties in good health and CMV-seronegative.

The chain recombines TRBV7-6 with TRBJ2-3, with 8 bases fitting TRBD2. Unmatched junction bases numbered 6, after V lost 5 bases and J lost 2 bases. This CDR3 has 15 residues. The germline CDR1 and CDR2 sequences are SGHVS and FNYEAQ. Written as DNA, the CDR3 is TGTGCCAGCAGCCTTTTAGCGGGATTCACAGATACGCAGTATTTT. Its protein product is CASSLLAGFTDTQYF. Together with reference TRBV7-6 and TRBJ2-3, the CDR3 gives the full variable domain: GAGVSQSPRYKVTKRGQDVALRCDPISGHVSLYWYRQALGQGPEFLTYFNYEAQQDKSGLPNDRFSAERPEGSISTLTIQRTEQRDSAMYRCASSLLAGFTDTQYFGPGTRLTVL.

V gene TRBV4-1 combines with J gene TRBJ2-7; unclear D gene. The CDR3 is 15 residues long. Trimming pared 0 bases from V and 1 base from J, leaving 10 bases between. Per the germline V gene, CDR1 is MGHRA and CDR2 is YSYEKL. CDR3 amino acids: CASSQEDSRSYEQYF. The CDR3 nucleotides are TGCGCCAGCAGCCAAGAGGATAGCAGATCCTACGAGCAGTACTTC.

The chain uses TRBV5-1 and TRBJ2-5; D is possibly TRBD2 (6 bases). With the DNA end fitting TRBJ2-7 better, the J assignment may be wrong. There are 13 residues in the CDR3. Germline V gene data show CDR1 as SGHRS and CDR2 as YFSETQ. CDR3 loop: CASSFRDSYEQYF. The CDR3 DNA reads TGCGCCAGCAGCTTCCGGGACTCATACGAGCAGTACTTC.

This chain joins TRBV9 and TRBJ2-7, with 9 bases that match TRBD2. The CDR3 is 16 amino acids. The germline CDR1 and CDR2 sequences are SGDLS and YYNGEE. The ends lost 2 bases at V and 1 base at J; junction bases unmatched: 7. CDR3 amino acids: CASSVDGLARSYEQYF. In nucleotides, the CDR3 is TGTGCCAGCAGCGTCGACGGACTAGCGCGTTCCTACGAGCAGTACTTC.

The chain joins TRBV7-2 to TRBJ2-7, with TRBD2 matching over 7 bases. There are 15 residues in the CDR3. The V gene's germline CDR1 is SGHTA and CDR2 FQGNSA. The J segment lost 0 bases and the V segment lost 4 bases, leaving 6 bases of the junction unmatched. This chain's CDR3 is CASSYVAGDSYEQYF. The CDR3 bases are TGTGCCAGCAGCTACGTGGCGGGGGACTCCTACGAGCAGTACTTC. Together with reference TRBV7-2 and TRBJ2-7, the CDR3 gives the full variable domain: GAGVSQSPSNKVTEKGKDVELRCDPISGHTALYWYRQSLGQGLEFLIYFQGNSAPDKSGLPSDRFSAERTGGSVSTLTIQRTQQEDSAVYLCASSYVAGDSYEQYFGPGTRLTVT.

The rearrangement joins TRBV7-8 to TRBJ1-2, with D hard to call. The CDR3 runs 12 residues. CDR1 and CDR2 (germline): SGHVS, FQNEAQ. V lost 5 bases, J lost 6 bases, and 10 bases lay in between. The CDR3 bases are TGTGCCAGCAGCCCGGACTCGAATGGCTACACCTTC. Protein: CASSPDSNGYTF.

The genes are TRBV19 and TRBJ2-4; D gene unclear. The germline V gene has CDR1 LNHDA and CDR2 SQIVND (reference sequence). This CDR3 is built from 16 residues. Trimming stripped 5 bases from V and 0 bases from J, with 14 bases between. CDR3 nucleotide sequence: TGTGCCAGTAGTGCACCGCGGAACCTAGCCAAAAACATTCAGTACTTC. Protein product: CASSAPRNLAKNIQYF.

The chain couples TRBV6-6 to TRBJ2-6; TRBD2 is a possible D gene (5 bases). Germline V gene lookup returns CDR1 MNHNY and CDR2 SVGAGI (reference sequence). Between the trimmed V and J ends, which lost 0 bases and 2 bases, there was a span of 5 bases. The CDR3 sequence is 15 residues long. CDR3 in amino acids: CASSYSGAGANVLTF. The CDR3 DNA is TGTGCCAGCAGTTACTCCGGGGCTGGGGCCAACGTCCTGACTTTC.

V usage is TRBV7-9 and J usage is TRBJ2-1, with 10 nucleotides matching TRBD2. This CDR3 region has 16 residues. V was clipped by 0 bases and J by 5 bases; unmatched bases: 4. Germline lookup yields CDR1 SEHNR and CDR2 FQNEAQ (reference sequence). This chain's CDR3 is CASSLARLAGDNEQFF. For the CDR3, the DNA is TGTGCCAGCAGCTTAGCGCGACTAGCGGGCGACAATGAGCAGTTCTTC.

The chain couples TRBV5-6 to TRBJ1-1, with D uncertain. V was shortened by 4 bases and J by 5 bases, with 12 bases between the two germline ends. CDR1 and CDR2 from the germline V gene are SGHDT and YYEEEE. There are 13 residues in the CDR3. The CDR3 here is CASSAGRRTEAFF. CDR3 in DNA: TGTGCCAGCAGCGCTGGGCGGAGGACTGAAGCTTTCTTT.

The chain joins TRBV30 to TRBJ2-5; possible D gene TRBD1, 5 bases. The CDR3 totals 16 residues. Per the germline V gene, CDR1 is GTSNPN and CDR2 is SVGIG (reference sequence). Trimming pared 0 bases from V and 2 bases from J, leaving 16 bases between. CDR3 sequence: CAWSVPTGAGQETQYF. CDR3 bases: TGTGCCTGGAGTGTACCCACCGGTGCAGGGCAAGAGACCCAGTACTTC.

This rearrangement joins TRBV10-3 to TRBJ2-3; 10 nucleotides match TRBD2. V lost 10 bases and J lost 2; bases outside the gene matches: 3. Germline lookup yields CDR1 ENHRY and CDR2 SYGVKD. The CDR3 totals 13 residues. This CDR3 reads CATSGRVTDTQYF. The CDR3 coding sequence is TGTGCCACCAGCGGGAGGGTCACAGATACGCAGTATTTT.

This sequence joins TRBV6-1 and TRBJ2-3; 8 bases fit TRBD1. Germline V gives CDR1 MNHNS, CDR2 SASEGT. The CDR3 runs to 14 residues. The V segment lost 2 bases and the J segment 5 bases; nucleotides outside the gene matches: 3. The CDR3 reads CASSEQGARDTQYF. The CDR3 nucleotides are TGTGCCAGCAGTGAACAGGGGGCTAGAGATACGCAGTATTTT.

The rearrangement joins TRBV7-9 to TRBJ2-3; D perhaps matches TRBD1 (5 bases). CDR1 is SEHNR, CDR2 FQNEAQ, per germline (reference sequence). The CDR3 totals 16 residues. The ends were cut back, 2 bases at V and 6 bases at J, with 18 bases in the middle. The CDR3 loop is CASSLPLGAQWDTQYF. In DNA, the CDR3 is TGTGCCAGCAGCTTACCCCTTGGGGCCCAGTGGGATACGCAGTATTTT.

The chain employs TRBV6-5 and TRBJ2-3; D possibly corresponds to TRBD1 (6 bases). V was cut by 7 bases and J by 5 bases, with 19 bases left in between. The CDR3 contains 15 residues. Germline values: CDR1 MNHEY, CDR2 SVGAGI. Written as DNA, the CDR3 is TGTGCCAGCACCGACGCGACAGGAAAGGGAGATACGCAGTATTTT. Protein product: CASTDATGKGDTQYF.

V is TRBV4-1 and J is TRBJ2-4; 16 bases line up with TRBD2. CDR1 is MGHRA, CDR2 YSYEKL, per germline. The junction had 6 bases not matched to a gene; V was cut back by 4 bases and J by 3 bases. The CDR3 length is 18 residues. The CDR3 spells CASSRGLAGGGGKNIQYF. In nucleotides, the CDR3 is TGCGCCAGCAGCCGGGGACTAGCGGGAGGGGGGGGCAAAAACATTCAGTACTTC.

This chain connects TRBV9 to TRBJ2-2; D is unclear. V lost 4 bases and J lost 3, with 4 bases in between. The CDR3 totals 12 residues. CDR1 is SGDLS, CDR2 YYNGEE, per germline. CDR3: CASSPDTGELFF. The CDR3 bases are TGTGCCAGCAGCCCCGACACCGGGGAGCTGTTTTTT.

The CDR3 spells CASSLDPIGSSYNEQFF. In DNA, the CDR3 is TGTGCCAGCAGCTTAGATCCAATCGGGAGCTCCTACAATGAGCAGTTCTTC. This chain joins TRBV11-2 and TRBJ2-1; the D gene is possibly TRBD2 (6 bases). CDR1 SGHAT and CDR2 FQNNGV come from the germline V gene. The CDR3 is made up of 17 amino acids. The V gene lost 0 bases and the J gene lost 0 bases, with 12 bases spanning the gap.

As DNA, the CDR3 is TGCGCCAGCAGCTTGGCGACAGGGGGGGTAATGCAGTATTTT. Translated, it gives CASSLATGGVMQYF. The V gene is TRBV5-1, the J gene TRBJ2-3; 9 bases are a match to TRBD1. The CDR3 is made up of 14 amino acids. CDR1 and CDR2 (germline): SGHRS, YFSETQ. The V segment lost 0 bases and the J segment 11 bases; nucleotides outside the gene matches: 7.

The chain is built from TRBV7-9 and TRBJ2-1, with 9 bases that match TRBD2. With V trimmed by 0 bases and J by 7 bases, 4 bases remained unmatched. The CDR3 runs 15 residues. The germline CDR1 and CDR2 sequences are SEHNR and FQNEAQ (reference sequence). DNA of the CDR3: TGTGCCAGCAGCTTAGCTTCTAGCGGGATTAATGAGCAGTTCTTC. This codes for CASSLASSGINEQFF. Based on the CDR3 plus reference TRBV7-9 and TRBJ2-1, the full variable domain is DTGVSQNPRHKITKRGQNVTFRCDPISEHNRLYWYRQTLGQGPEFLTYFQNEAQLEKSRLLSDRFSAERPKGSFSTLEIQRTEQGDSAMYLCASSLASSGINEQFFGPGTRLTVL.

This chain uses TRBV19 with TRBJ2-5, with a tentative D call TRBD1 (6 bases). The germline CDR1 and CDR2 sequences are LNHDA and SQIVND (reference sequence). This CDR3 region has 15 residues. Trimming removed 5 bases at V and 2 bases at J, with 15 bases between. CDR3 sequence: CASSDRNRVQETQYF. CDR3 sequence (DNA): TGTGCCAGTAGTGACCGGAACAGGGTTCAAGAGACCCAGTACTTC. Supplemented by reference TRBV19 and TRBJ2-5, the full variable domain reads DGGITQSPKYLFRKEGQNVTLSCEQNLNHDAMYWYRQDPGQGLRLIYYSQIVNDFQKGDIAEGYSVSREKKESFPLTVTSAQKNPTAFYLCASSDRNRVQETQYFGPGTRLLVL.

The chain carries TRBV5-1 and TRBJ2-1, with 7 bases that match TRBD1. From germline, CDR1 is SGHRS and CDR2 YFSETQ. Trimming cost V 1 base and J 0 bases; bases outside gene matches: 1. There are 15 residues in the CDR3. The CDR3 protein is CASSLTGDSYNEQFF. The CDR3 nucleotides are TGCGCCAGCAGCTTGACAGGGGACTCCTACAATGAGCAGTTCTTC.

The chain carries TRBV30 and TRBJ1-2, with 8 bases that match TRBD1. Trimming cost V 4 bases and J 5 bases; bases outside gene matches: 15. Germline CDR1 reads GTSNPN; CDR2 reads SVGIG (reference sequence). The CDR3 consists of 16 residues. The CDR3 sequence: CAWKLRQGAISYGYTF. For the CDR3, the DNA is TGTGCCTGGAAACTCCGTCAGGGGGCTATTTCTTATGGCTACACCTTC.

V and J are TRBV6-4 and TRBJ2-3, with 8 bases identical to TRBD2. The CDR3 extends over 15 amino acids. Germline V gives CDR1 MRHNA, CDR2 SNTAGT. Losses at the gene ends were 7 bases for V and 1 base for J; bases not matched to a gene: 7. The CDR3 region has the DNA TGTGCCAGCAAAAGACGGGGGGGCGGCACAGATACGCAGTATTTT. Amino acids: CASKRRGGGTDTQYF.

V usage is TRBV7-2 and J usage is TRBJ2-1, with D possibly TRBD1 on 6 matching bases. V was clipped by 5 bases and J by 8 bases, with 16 bases between them. CDR1 and CDR2 (germline): SGHTA, FQGNSA. The length of the CDR3 is 14 residues. The CDR3 loop reads CASSVGLRGDEQFF. The CDR3 coding sequence is TGTGCCAGCAGCGTAGGCCTCAGGGGCGATGAGCAGTTCTTC.

V is TRBV27 and J is TRBJ2-7; 7 bases fit TRBD1. Per the germline V gene, CDR1 is MNHEY and CDR2 is SMNVEV (reference sequence). CDR3 length equals 14 residues. V trimming: 4 bases; J trimming: 3 bases; junction bases outside the gene matches: 6. The CDR3 here is CASSSSDRYYEQYF. DNA for the CDR3: TGTGCCAGCAGTTCGTCGGACAGGTACTACGAGCAGTACTTC.

The chain couples TRBV11-3 to TRBJ1-1, with D uncertain. Trimming shortened V by 5 bases and J by 2 bases, and 3 bases separated the two germline ends. Germline V CDR1 and CDR2: SGHNT, YENEEA. The CDR3 sequence is 11 residues long. CDR3 sequence: CASSLNTEAFF. The DNA for the CDR3 is TGTGCCAGCAGCCTTAACACTGAAGCTTTCTTT.

This chain connects TRBV5-1 to TRBJ2-3; a possible D gene is TRBD2 (6 bases). Germline V gene sequence: CDR1 SGHRS, CDR2 YFSETQ. This CDR3 is built from 13 residues. Trimming took 7 bases from V and 7 from J, leaving 16 bases between them. CDR3 amino acids: CASGALRGYTQYF. The CDR3, as DNA: TGCGCCAGCGGAGCTCTCCGGGGGTATACGCAGTATTTT.

This chain uses TRBV29-1 with TRBJ1-5, with D possibly matching TRBD1 (5 bases). CDR1 and CDR2 from the germline V gene are SQVTM and ANQGSEA. V lost 4 bases and J lost 0, with 7 bases in between. The CDR3 loop spans 13 amino acids. CDR3 DNA: TGCAGCGTTGGGGACTCTAGCAATCAGCCCCAGCATTTT. It is translated as CSVGDSSNQPQHF.

The chain has TRBV19 and TRBJ2-1, with 10 bases matching TRBD2. This CDR3 comprises 16 residues. Trimming at V came to 8 bases and at J to 4 bases, leaving 11 bases not matched to a gene. CDR1 is LNHDA, CDR2 SQIVND, per germline (reference sequence). CDR3 DNA sequence: TGTGCCAGTTTAGCGGGAGGCAATGCTGGGTACAATGAGCAGTTCTTC. This codes for CASLAGGNAGYNEQFF.